These 19 T cell receptor beta chains originate from one sample sequenced in a study of identical twins. Each CDR3 protein gets one entry after TCRdb re-called the 5' RACE reads with MiXCR. This table holds about 700,000 distinct CDR3 sequences, 5.5% to 6.5% found once. The sequencing sample was made of naive T cells sorted from blood. These receptors were taken from a man younger than 35 in good health.

This clonotype was observed many times. The chain uses TRBV29-1 and TRBJ2-1; TRBD2 aligns across 8 bases. Germline CDR1 is SQVTM and CDR2 is ANQGSEA. The ends lost 2 bases at V and 4 bases at J; junction bases unmatched: 1. The CDR3 loop spans 13 amino acids. Here the CDR3 reads CSVEPSGYNEQFF. The DNA for the CDR3 is TGCAGCGTTGAACCTAGCGGGTACAATGAGCAGTTCTTC.

This clonotype came up a few times. The gene calls are TRBV20-1 and TRBJ2-7, with a weak D call TRBD2 (6 bases). Trimming left V 6 bases short and J 2 bases short, with 11 bases between. Germline lookup yields CDR1 DFQATT and CDR2 SNEGSKA (reference sequence). The CDR3 extends over 12 amino acids. CDR3 sequence: CSAPSETYEQYF. The CDR3 region has the DNA TGCAGTGCCCCTAGCGAAACCTACGAGCAGTACTTC.

This clonotype was observed many times. The chain is built from TRBV12-3 or TRBV12-4 and TRBJ1-5; D call uncertain. The V end was cut by 3 bases, the J end by 9 bases, with 15 bases between. The CDR3 has 14 residues. This chain's CDR3 is CASSLDSGVGPQHF. The CDR3 DNA reads as TGTGCCAGCAGTTTGGATTCTGGGGTTGGGCCCCAGCATTTT.

This clonotype was found a few times. The genes are TRBV15 and TRBJ2-3; D tentatively reads TRBD1 or TRBD2 (5 bases each). The CDR3 loop spans 15 amino acids. Deletions cut 1 base from V and 2 bases from J, with 10 bases between. The germline V gene encodes CDR1 LNHNV and CDR2 YYDKDF (reference sequence). The chain's CDR3 is CATSRGGKITDTQYF. CDR3 in DNA: TGTGCCACCAGCAGAGGGGGGAAAATCACAGATACGCAGTATTTT.

Details on this clonotype: At one end, the junction sequence differs from germline, possibly due to a read error. CDR3 loop: CASSTTSPETQYF. CDR3 in DNA: TGTGCCAGCAGTACGACTAGCCCAGAGACGCAGTATTTT. The chain employs TRBV6-2 or TRBV6-3 and TRBJ2-3, with TRBD2 matching 7 bases. The CDR3 consists of 13 residues. Germline CDR1 is MNHEY and CDR2 is SVGEGT.

This clonotype has just one count. This chain links TRBV7-6 with TRBJ2-5; TRBD2 matches 13 bases. CDR1 is SGHVS and CDR2 is FNYEAQ in the germline V gene. This CDR3 region has 15 residues. The ends lost 6 bases at V and 5 bases at J; junction bases unmatched: 6. CDR3 protein: CASRTGTSGEETQYF. As DNA, the CDR3 is TGTGCCAGCAGAACCGGGACTAGCGGGGAGGAGACCCAGTACTTC.

Many counts were recorded for this clonotype. This chain joins TRBV29-1 and TRBJ1-5, with D uncertain. Trimming left V 4 bases short and J 4 bases short, with 11 bases between. The CDR3 consists of 13 residues. Germline CDR1 is SQVTM and CDR2 is ANQGSEA. In DNA, the CDR3 is TGCAGCGTTGGAGATAGGGAGAATCAGCCCCAGCATTTT. It codes for CSVGDRENQPQHF.

This clonotype was observed a few times. This rearrangement joins TRBV19 to TRBJ1-2, with D maybe TRBD1 (5 bases). Germline lookup yields CDR1 LNHDA and CDR2 SQIVND (reference sequence). V lost 10 bases, J lost 3 bases, and 18 bases lay in between. The length of the CDR3 is 14 residues. CDR3 region: CATARGVADYGYTF. Written as DNA, the CDR3 is TGTGCCACCGCACGGGGGGTGGCTGACTATGGCTACACCTTC.

This clonotype was seen a handful of times. This chain connects TRBV7-3 to TRBJ2-2; 15 positions agree with TRBD2. The CDR3 loop spans 21 amino acids. The trim removed 1 base at V and 3 bases at J, leaving 12 bases unmatched. Germline CDR1 is SGHTA and CDR2 is FQGTGA. The CDR3 is CASSLRVGLAGGPEHTGELFF. The CDR3 region has the DNA TGTGCCAGCAGCTTAAGGGTCGGACTAGCGGGAGGGCCCGAGCACACCGGGGAGCTGTTTTTT.

In this sample, this clonotype turned up a few times. V and J are TRBV7-9 and TRBJ2-1; no definite D call. Trimming took 5 bases from V and 4 from J, leaving 12 bases between them. Germline CDR1 and CDR2: SEHNR and FQNEAQ (reference sequence). The CDR3 extends over 14 amino acids. DNA for the CDR3: TGTGCCAGCAGCGTTCCACCGTCTTACAATGAGCAGTTCTTC. It is translated as CASSVPPSYNEQFF.

The V and J genes are TRBV6-2 or TRBV6-3 and TRBJ1-5; 7 bases are a match to TRBD1. V shed 8 bases and J 2 bases; nucleotides not matched to a gene: 6. The V gene's germline CDR1 is MNHEY and CDR2 SVGEGT. This CDR3 has 14 amino acids. The CDR3 region is CASQTGVGNQPQHF. CDR3 bases: TGTGCCAGCCAAACAGGGGTAGGCAATCAGCCCCAGCATTTT.

The chain employs TRBV2 and TRBJ2-1; D unclear. Germline CDR1 and CDR2: SNHLY and FYNNEI. V shed 6 bases and J shed 7 bases, with 16 bases lying between them. This CDR3 contains 14 residues. CDR3 in amino acids: CASRDPDLVNEQFF. The CDR3 DNA follows: TGTGCCAGCAGAGACCCAGACTTAGTGAATGAGCAGTTCTTC. Supplemented by reference TRBV2 and TRBJ2-1, the full variable domain reads EPEVTQTPSHQVTQMGQEVILRCVPISNHLYFYWYRQILGQKVEFLVSFYNNEISEKSEIFDDQFSVERPDGSNFTLKIRSTKLEDSAMYFCASRDPDLVNEQFFGPGTRLTVL.

This clonotype has more than one count but fewer than ten. The chain is built from TRBV20-1 and TRBJ2-1, with TRBD2 matching over 9 bases. The germline V gene has CDR1 DFQATT and CDR2 SNEGSKA (reference sequence). The length of the CDR3 is 15 residues. With V trimmed by 1 base and J by 3 bases, 4 bases remained unmatched. The CDR3 bases are TGCAGTGCTAGAGTTCTAGCGGGACGCTACAATGAGCAGTTCTTC. Amino acids: CSARVLAGRYNEQFF.

This clonotype has more than one count but fewer than ten. The chain couples TRBV7-9 to TRBJ1-4; tentative D call: TRBD1 (5 bases). The CDR3 runs 16 residues. Trimming took 4 bases from V and 4 from J, leaving 16 bases between them. The germline gives CDR1 SEHNR, CDR2 FQNEAQ (reference sequence). The CDR3 DNA is TGTGCCAGCAGCTCCGATAAGGGACCGCTTAATGAAAAACTGTTTTTT. It translates to CASSSDKGPLNEKLFF. The variable domain in full, with the rest retrieved from reference TRBV7-9 and TRBJ1-4, is DTGVSQNPRHKITKRGQNVTFRCDPISEHNRLYWYRQTLGQGPEFLTYFQNEAQLEKSRLLSDRFSAERPKGSFSTLEIQRTEQGDSAMYLCASSSDKGPLNEKLFFGSGTQLSVL.

There are many counts of this clonotype. The chain is built from TRBV29-1 and TRBJ2-5, with TRBD1 identical over 7 bases. Looked up from germline, CDR1 is SQVTM and CDR2 is ANQGSEA. Losses at the gene ends were 6 bases for V and 5 bases for J; bases not matched to a gene: 12. The CDR3 is made up of 14 amino acids. CDR3 DNA: TGCAGCGTCGCAGGGACAGCCTACGGGGAGACCCAGTACTTC. Residues: CSVAGTAYGETQYF.

The chain employs TRBV30 and TRBJ2-1, with TRBD2 matching 10 bases. CDR3 length: 14 amino acids. The V gene end was trimmed by 1 base and the J gene end by 5 bases; junction bases not matched to a gene: 2. The germline V gene encodes CDR1 GTSNPN and CDR2 SVGIG (reference sequence). CDR3 sequence (DNA): TGTGCCTGGAGTGCGGGACTAGCGAACAATGAGCAGTTCTTC. It is translated as CAWSAGLANNEQFF.

This clonotype occurred once. This rearrangement joins TRBV2 to TRBJ2-5, with D uncertain. The V gene lost 4 bases and the J gene lost 4 bases, with 13 bases spanning the gap. Looked up from germline, CDR1 is SNHLY and CDR2 is FYNNEI. This CDR3 is built from 14 residues. CDR3 in amino acids: CASSVYEAGETQYF. The CDR3 DNA sequence: TGTGCCAGCAGTGTGTATGAAGCAGGAGAGACCCAGTACTTC.

The V gene is TRBV20-1, the J gene TRBJ2-1, with 12 bases lining up with TRBD2. V shed 3 bases, J shed 10 bases, and the junction held 7 bases outside the gene matches. CDR1 is DFQATT and CDR2 is SNEGSKA in the germline V gene (reference sequence). This CDR3 comprises 14 residues. Here the CDR3 DNA reads TGCAGTGCTAGGGCGGCTAGCGGGAGGGCCGAGCAGTTCTTC. This translates into CSARAASGRAEQFF.

V usage is TRBV20-1 and J usage is TRBJ2-5; weak D call: TRBD1 (6 bases). The V end was cut by 7 bases, the J end by 5 bases, with 11 bases between. The CDR3 runs to 11 residues. Germline V gene data show CDR1 as DFQATT and CDR2 as SNEGSKA (reference sequence). The CDR3 spells CSVQGQETQYF. CDR3 nucleotides: TGCAGTGTCCAGGGGCAGGAGACCCAGTACTTC.